The source of this TCR beta chain is a study of CD8+CD57+ T cells in acquired aplastic anemia. CDR3 length: 15 residues. Germline trimming cut 2 bases from V and 3 bases from J; bases unmatched to any gene: 6. Germline CDR1 is SNHLY and CDR2 is FYNNEI. Regarding this clonotype: The target antigen is unknown.

The patients chosen for sequencing had shown expansion of CD8+CD57+ cells (detected by flow cytometry). The template for TCR beta VDJ and CDR3 sequence profiling was genomic DNA. TCRdb redid the calling of the reads with MiXCR, one entry per CDR3 protein. The table lists some 150,000 distinct CDR3 sequences, roughly 54% of them singletons. Study-level points and caveats: Nearly 30 CD8+ CDR3 sequences were shared between patients and controls. Patients were compared with controls for CD8+ Simpson's diversity, and no significant difference emerged.

This receptor was taken from a human donor with aplastic anemia. J is TRBJ2-7 and V is TRBV2; 8 nucleotides line up with TRBD1. Sequencing was carried out using sorted CD4+, CD8+, or CD8+CD57+ T cells (not recorded which) from PBMCs. CDR3 in amino acids: CASSESRTGFYEQYF. The CDR3 DNA follows: TGTGCCAGCAGTGAATCTCGGACAGGGTTCTACGAGCAGTACTTC.